This T cell receptor beta chain was sequenced in a study of T cells in Graves' hyperthyroidism and ophthalmopathy. The wider study: Once the initial diagnosis was made, peripheral blood was obtained before any treatment. Findings of the study overall: Blood held most thyroid clonotypes expanded above 0.001 frequency.

Researchers amplified the TCR beta CDR3 regions from RNA transcripts. HTBI primers were used for first-round RT-PCR of the TCR CDR3. From the multiplex PCR reads, TCRdb called clonotypes with MiXCR, one entry per CDR3 protein. The repertoire holds hundreds of thousands of distinct CDR3 sequences, roughly 14% seen once, with 12% in the top ten. Concerning this clonotype itself: Its specificity is not known.

Researchers barred patients who had uncontrolled infection, other autoimmune disease, pregnancy or lactation. Specimen: blood. The receptor's source is a woman aged 50 to 60 with Graves' ophthalmopathy.

In DNA form, the CDR3 reads TGTGCCACCAGCAGTCTATGGGAGGGCTCTGGGGCCAACGTCCTGACTTTC. Its translation is CATSSLWEGSGANVLTF. The chain employs TRBV15 and TRBJ2-6; TRBD2 agrees at 7 bases. The CDR3 runs to 17 residues. V gave up 3 bases and J gave up 0 bases; unmatched junction bases: 5. The germline CDR1 and CDR2 sequences are LNHNV and YYDKDF (reference sequence).